Listed below are T cell receptor beta chains from one sample, sequenced in a study of CD8 T cells in ankylosing spondylitis. One entry per CDR3 protein, called by TCRdb with MiXCR from the 5' RACE reads. Of hundreds of thousands of distinct CDR3 sequences listed, roughly 24% were seen once; the top ten hold under 7%. Sequencing was done on a sample of blood, either unsorted or a sorted T cell fraction (not recorded which). The receptors here all came from a male donor with ankylosing spondylitis or in good health (not recorded which). Each CDR3 is given with its conserved first and last residue. A D gene is named only where the DNA matches it firmly. The size of a clone is reported for some rows only, either as once, few or many, or as a class for expanded clones.

size: -; length: 14; J: TRBJ2-5; D: TRBD1; V: TRBV12-3/TRBV12-4; CDR3: CASSSRRGHETQYF; DNA: TGTGCCAGCAGTTCCCGAAGGGGGCATGAGACCCAGTACTTC
size: once; length: 16; J: TRBJ2-3; D: -; V: TRBV7-2; CDR3: CASSFISAQGADTQYF; DNA: TGTGCCAGCAGCTTCATCAGCGCCCAAGGGGCAGATACGCAGTATTTT
size: many; length: 11; J: TRBJ2-3; D: -; V: TRBV20-1; CDR3: CSAHRGDTQYF; DNA: TGCAGTGCCCACCGGGGGGATACGCAGTATTTT
size: few; length: 14; J: TRBJ2-3; D: -; V: TRBV7-8; CDR3: CASSPQPGGDTQYF; DNA: TGTGCCAGCAGCCCCCAACCGGGTGGGGATACGCAGTATTTT
size: few; length: 16; J: TRBJ1-3; D: -; V: TRBV28; CDR3: CASSQGPYDSGNTIYF; DNA: TGTGCCAGCAGTCAGGGCCCTTACGACTCTGGAAACACCATATATTTT
size: many; length: 16; J: TRBJ2-2; D: TRBD1; V: TRBV4-3; CDR3: CASSQGDRADTGELFF; DNA: TGCGCCAGCAGCCAGGGGGACAGGGCGGACACCGGGGAGCTGTTTTTT
size: -; length: 15; J: TRBJ1-6; D: -; V: TRBV15; CDR3: CATSRDPQGGSPLHF; DNA: TGTGCCACCAGCAGAGATCCTCAGGGCGGATCACCCCTCCACTTT
size: many; length: 14; J: TRBJ2-5; D: -; V: TRBV6-1; CDR3: CASRTTSFPETQYF; DNA: TGTGCCAGCAGAACCACTAGCTTCCCAGAGACCCAGTACTTC
size: few; length: 15; J: TRBJ2-5; D: -; V: TRBV5-6; CDR3: CASSPPGAARETQYF; DNA: TGTGCCAGCAGCCCCCCAGGGGCAGCAAGGGAGACCCAGTACTTC
size: once; length: 14; J: TRBJ1-1; D: -; V: TRBV12-3/TRBV12-4; CDR3: CTSSLASMNTEAFF; DNA: TGTACCAGCAGTTTAGCCAGCATGAACACTGAAGCTTTCTTT
size: -; length: 14; J: TRBJ2-5; D: TRBD1; V: TRBV20-1; CDR3: CSASGQGGLETQYF; DNA: TGCAGTGCTAGTGGACAGGGAGGACTCGAGACCCAGTACTTC
size: -; length: 12; J: TRBJ2-7; D: -; V: TRBV29-1; CDR3: CSVSRTGYEQYF; DNA: TGCAGCGTTTCTCGGACGGGGTACGAGCAGTACTTC
size: many; length: 13; J: TRBJ1-5; D: -; V: TRBV20-1; CDR3: CSLGQTSNQPQHF; DNA: TGCAGTCTTGGACAGACTAGCAATCAGCCCCAGCATTTT
size: many; length: 15; J: TRBJ2-1; D: TRBD2; V: TRBV6-1; CDR3: CASTTSGGSYNEQFF; DNA: TGTGCCAGCACTACCAGCGGGGGCAGCTACAATGAGCAGTTCTTC
size: -; length: 14; J: TRBJ2-3; D: -; V: TRBV18; CDR3: CASSPWGGTDTQYF; DNA: TGTGCCAGCTCACCGTGGGGCGGCACAGATACGCAGTATTTT
size: few; length: 13; J: TRBJ1-6; D: -; V: TRBV20-1; CDR3: CSASGLGNSPLHF; DNA: TGCAGTGCATCGGGACTGGGGAATTCACCCCTCCACTTT
size: many; length: 13; J: TRBJ2-5; D: TRBD2; V: TRBV29-1; CDR3: CSVDAGVRKTQYF; DNA: TGCAGCGTTGACGCGGGAGTCAGAAAGACCCAGTACTTC
size: -; length: 15; J: TRBJ1-5; D: -; V: TRBV15; CDR3: CATSRRALGVQPQHF; DNA: TGTGCCACCAGCAGAAGGGCTCTGGGGGTCCAGCCCCAGCATTTT
size: many; length: 12; J: TRBJ2-5; D: -; V: TRBV29-1; CDR3: CSVEMDGKTQYF; DNA: TGCAGCGTAGAGATGGACGGGAAGACCCAGTACTTC
size: -; length: 15; J: TRBJ2-7; D: -; V: TRBV20-1; CDR3: CSATRLDRSSYEQYF; DNA: TGCAGTGCTACCCGATTGGACAGATCCTCCTACGAGCAGTACTTC
size: few; length: 15; J: TRBJ2-1; D: TRBD2; V: TRBV7-2; CDR3: CASSAQGLAGGEQFF; DNA: TGTGCCAGCAGCGCCCAGGGACTAGCGGGAGGTGAGCAGTTCTTC
size: -; length: 14; J: TRBJ2-7; D: -; V: TRBV20-1; CDR3: CSAPDRPQGYEQYF; DNA: TGCAGTGCCCCCGACAGGCCCCAAGGGTACGAGCAGTACTTC
size: many; length: 16; J: TRBJ1-2; D: -; V: TRBV20-1; CDR3: CSAGGFMGLQSGGYTF; DNA: TGCAGTGCTGGAGGTTTTATGGGCCTCCAATCGGGTGGCTACACCTTC
size: once; length: 15; J: TRBJ1-1; D: -; V: TRBV5-1; CDR3: CASSERDRMDTEAFF; DNA: TGCGCCAGCAGCGAAAGGGACCGGATGGACACTGAAGCTTTCTTT
size: many; length: 11; J: TRBJ2-7; D: TRBD1; V: TRBV20-1; CDR3: CSATGGGEQYF; DNA: TGCAGTGCCACAGGGGGAGGCGAGCAGTACTTC
size: -; length: 13; J: TRBJ2-7; D: -; V: TRBV11-2; CDR3: CASSKAGSYEQYF; DNA: TGTGCCAGCAGCAAGGCAGGGAGCTACGAGCAGTACTTC
size: -; length: 17; J: TRBJ2-7; D: -; V: TRBV27; CDR3: CASSLSGYPSLVSEQYF; DNA: TGTGCCAGCAGTTTATCCGGATACCCCTCACTAGTCTCCGAGCAGTACTTC
size: many; length: 15; J: TRBJ2-1; D: -; V: TRBV4-3; CDR3: CASSQDTVEGGEQFF; DNA: TGCGCCAGCAGCCAAGATACGGTCGAGGGCGGGGAGCAGTTCTTC
size: -; length: 9; J: TRBJ2-7; D: -; V: TRBV29-1; CDR3: CSFRDERYF; DNA: TGCAGCTTTCGGGATGAGCGGTACTTC
size: -; length: 14; J: TRBJ2-3; D: -; V: TRBV20-1; CDR3: CSATLRGSTDTQYF; DNA: TGCAGTGCAACCCTTCGGGGCTCCACAGATACGCAGTATTTT
size: -; length: 13; J: TRBJ1-2; D: -; V: TRBV20-1; CDR3: CSASRQGPYGYTF; DNA: TGCAGTGCTAGTAGGCAGGGCCCCTATGGCTACACCTTC
size: -; length: 14; J: TRBJ1-5; D: TRBD1; V: TRBV2; CDR3: CASSRTGPDQPQHF; DNA: TGTGCCAGCAGCCGGACAGGGCCGGATCAGCCCCAGCATTTT
size: many; length: 15; J: TRBJ1-1; D: -; V: TRBV5-1; CDR3: CASSLSPGYYTEAFF; DNA: TGCGCCAGCAGCTTGTCTCCGGGGTATTACACTGAAGCTTTCTTT
size: -; length: 13; J: TRBJ1-1; D: -; V: TRBV5-5; CDR3: CASSWSGNTEAFF; DNA: TGTGCCAGCAGCTGGAGCGGGAACACTGAAGCTTTCTTT
size: many; length: 12; J: TRBJ2-3; D: -; V: TRBV5-5; CDR3: CASRPNSDTQYF; DNA: TGTGCCAGCAGGCCAAACTCGGATACGCAGTATTTT
size: many; length: 14; J: TRBJ1-1; D: TRBD1; V: TRBV4-2; CDR3: CASSQDQGVAEAFF; DNA: TGTGCCAGCAGCCAAGATCAGGGGGTGGCTGAAGCTTTCTTT
size: few; length: 17; J: TRBJ2-7; D: TRBD2; V: TRBV7-2; CDR3: CASSLGNSGRGSYEQYF; DNA: TGTGCCAGCAGCTTAGGGAATAGCGGGAGAGGATCCTACGAGCAGTACTTC
size: many; length: 14; J: TRBJ2-2; D: -; V: TRBV11-2; CDR3: CASSSRKNTGELFF; DNA: TGTGCCAGCAGCTCTAGAAAGAACACCGGGGAGCTGTTTTTT
size: many; length: 15; J: TRBJ2-7; D: -; V: TRBV7-2; CDR3: CASSLVGWQSYEQYF; DNA: TGTGCCAGCAGCCTCGTGGGGTGGCAGTCCTACGAGCAGTACTTC
size: few; length: 15; J: TRBJ1-1; D: -; V: TRBV20-1; CDR3: CSALPGSGFGTEAFF; DNA: TGCAGTGCCCTCCCCGGGTCTGGATTTGGAACTGAAGCTTTCTTT